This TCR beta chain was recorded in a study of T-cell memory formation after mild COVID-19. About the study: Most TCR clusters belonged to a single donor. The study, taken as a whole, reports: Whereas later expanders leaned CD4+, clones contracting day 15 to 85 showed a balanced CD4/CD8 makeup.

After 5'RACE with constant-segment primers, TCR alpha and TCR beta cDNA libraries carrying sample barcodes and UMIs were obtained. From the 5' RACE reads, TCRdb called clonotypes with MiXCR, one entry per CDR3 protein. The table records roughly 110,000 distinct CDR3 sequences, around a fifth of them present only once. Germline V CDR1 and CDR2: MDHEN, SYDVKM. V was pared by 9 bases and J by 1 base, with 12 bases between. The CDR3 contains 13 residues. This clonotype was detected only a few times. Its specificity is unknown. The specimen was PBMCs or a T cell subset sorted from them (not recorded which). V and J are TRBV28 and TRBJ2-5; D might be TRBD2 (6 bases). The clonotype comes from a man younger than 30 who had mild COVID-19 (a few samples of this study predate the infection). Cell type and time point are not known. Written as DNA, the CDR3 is TGTGCCAGAAACTCCGGGAGCCAAGAGACCCAGTACTTC. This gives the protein CARNSGSQETQYF.